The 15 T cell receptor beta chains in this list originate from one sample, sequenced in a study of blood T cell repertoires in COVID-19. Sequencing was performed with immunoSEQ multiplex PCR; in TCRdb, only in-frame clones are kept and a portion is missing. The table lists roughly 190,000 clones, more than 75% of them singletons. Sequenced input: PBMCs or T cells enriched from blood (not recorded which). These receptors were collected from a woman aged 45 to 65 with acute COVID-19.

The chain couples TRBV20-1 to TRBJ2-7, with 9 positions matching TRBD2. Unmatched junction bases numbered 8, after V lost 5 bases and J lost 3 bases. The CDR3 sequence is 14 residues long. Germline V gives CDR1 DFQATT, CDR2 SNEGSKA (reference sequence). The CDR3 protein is CSAGVASGVYEQYV. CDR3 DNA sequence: TGCAGTGCTGGTGTCGCTAGCGGGGTCTACGAGCAGTACGTC.

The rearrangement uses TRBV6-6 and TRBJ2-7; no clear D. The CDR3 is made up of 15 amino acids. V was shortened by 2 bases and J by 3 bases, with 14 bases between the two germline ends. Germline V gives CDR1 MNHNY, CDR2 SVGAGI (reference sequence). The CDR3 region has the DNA TGTGCCAGCAGTTACGAGATAGGCAGGTTCTACGAGCAGTACGTC. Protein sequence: CASSYEIGRFYEQYV.

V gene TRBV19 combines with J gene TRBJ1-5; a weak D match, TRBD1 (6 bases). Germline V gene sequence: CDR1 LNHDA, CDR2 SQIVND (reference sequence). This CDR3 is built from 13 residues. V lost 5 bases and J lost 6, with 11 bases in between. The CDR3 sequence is CASSPGEGQPQHF. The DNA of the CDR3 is TGTGCCAGTAGTCCAGGGGAGGGTCAGCCCCAGCATTTT. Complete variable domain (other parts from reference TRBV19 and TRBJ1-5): DGGITQSPKYLFRKEGQNVTLSCEQNLNHDAMYWYRQDPGQGLRLIYYSQIVNDFQKGDIAEGYSVSREKKESFPLTVTSAQKNPTAFYLCASSPGEGQPQHFGDGTRLSIL.

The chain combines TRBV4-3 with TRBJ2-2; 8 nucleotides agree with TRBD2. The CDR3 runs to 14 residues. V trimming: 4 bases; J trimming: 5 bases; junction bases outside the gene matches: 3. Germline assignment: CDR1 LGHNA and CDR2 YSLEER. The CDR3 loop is CASSPGGRTGELFF. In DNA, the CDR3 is TGCGCCAGCAGCCCGGGGGGGCGGACCGGGGAGCTGTTTTTT.

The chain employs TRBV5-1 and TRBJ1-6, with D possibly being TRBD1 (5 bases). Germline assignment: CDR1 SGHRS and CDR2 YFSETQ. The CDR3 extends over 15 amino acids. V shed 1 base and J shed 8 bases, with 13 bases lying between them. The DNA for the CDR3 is TGCGCCAGCAGCTTGCACGGGGGTAAAGATTCACCCCTCCACTTT. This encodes CASSLHGGKDSPLHF. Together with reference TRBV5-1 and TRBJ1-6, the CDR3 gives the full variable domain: KAGVTQTPRYLIKTRGQQVTLSCSPISGHRSVSWYQQTPGQGLQFLFEYFSETQRNKGNFPGRFSGRQFSNSRSEMNVSTLELGDSALYLCASSLHGGKDSPLHFGNGTRLTVT.

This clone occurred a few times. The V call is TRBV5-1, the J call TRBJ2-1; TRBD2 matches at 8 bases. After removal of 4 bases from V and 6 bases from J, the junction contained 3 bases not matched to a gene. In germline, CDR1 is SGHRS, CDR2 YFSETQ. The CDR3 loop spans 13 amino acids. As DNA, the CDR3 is TGCGCCAGCAGCCGAGGGACTAGCAATGAGCAGTTCTTC. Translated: CASSRGTSNEQFF.

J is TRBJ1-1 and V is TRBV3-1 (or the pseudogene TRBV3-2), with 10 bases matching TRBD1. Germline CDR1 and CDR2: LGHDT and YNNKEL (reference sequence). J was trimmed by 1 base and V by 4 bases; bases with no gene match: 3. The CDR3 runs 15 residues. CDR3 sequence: CASSPRTGGNTEAFF. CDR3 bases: TGTGCCAGCAGCCCTAGGACAGGGGGGAACACTGAAGCTTTCTTT.

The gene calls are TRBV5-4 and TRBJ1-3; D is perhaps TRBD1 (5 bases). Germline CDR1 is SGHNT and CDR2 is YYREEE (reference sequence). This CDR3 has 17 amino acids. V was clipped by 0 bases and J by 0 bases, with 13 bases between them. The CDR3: CASSLGSGAVSGNTIYF. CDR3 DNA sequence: TGTGCCAGCAGCTTGGGGAGTGGGGCAGTCTCTGGAAACACCATATATTTT.

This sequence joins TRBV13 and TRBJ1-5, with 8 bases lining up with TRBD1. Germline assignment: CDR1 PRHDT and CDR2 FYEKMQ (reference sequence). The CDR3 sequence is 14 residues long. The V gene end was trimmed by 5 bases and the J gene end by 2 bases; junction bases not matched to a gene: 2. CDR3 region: CASSVTGGNQPQHF. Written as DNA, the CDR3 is TGTGCCAGCAGCGTGACAGGGGGCAATCAGCCCCAGCATTTT.

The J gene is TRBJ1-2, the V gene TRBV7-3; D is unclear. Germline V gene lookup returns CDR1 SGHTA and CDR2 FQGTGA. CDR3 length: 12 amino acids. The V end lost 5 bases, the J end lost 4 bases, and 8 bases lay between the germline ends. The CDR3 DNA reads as TGTGCCAGCAGCCTGGAGGGCTATGGCTACACCTTC. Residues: CASSLEGYGYTF.

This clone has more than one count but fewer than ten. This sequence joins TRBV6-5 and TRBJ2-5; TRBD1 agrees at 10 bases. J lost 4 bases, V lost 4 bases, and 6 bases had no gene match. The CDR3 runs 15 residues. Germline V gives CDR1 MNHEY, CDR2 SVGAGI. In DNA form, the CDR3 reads TGTGCCAGCAGTTTCCCCGGACAGGGGGGAGAGACCCAGTACTTC. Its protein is CASSFPGQGGETQYF.

The CDR3 sequence: CASSYDSTSYGYTF. CDR3 bases: TGTGCCAGCAGTTACGACAGCACTTCGTATGGCTACACCTTC. V is TRBV28 and J is TRBJ1-2; TRBD1 might be the D (5 bases). Trimming took off 4 bases at V and 5 bases at J, with 14 bases between the two ends. CDR1 is MDHEN, CDR2 SYDVKM, per germline. The CDR3 covers 14 residues.

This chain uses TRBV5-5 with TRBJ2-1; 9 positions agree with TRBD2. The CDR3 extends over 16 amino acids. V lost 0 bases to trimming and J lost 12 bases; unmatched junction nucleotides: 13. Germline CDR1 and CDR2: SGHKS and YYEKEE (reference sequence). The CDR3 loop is CASSLVGGGGFHGQFF. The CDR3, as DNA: TGTGCCAGCAGCTTGGTAGGCGGGGGGGGATTCCATGGGCAGTTCTTC.

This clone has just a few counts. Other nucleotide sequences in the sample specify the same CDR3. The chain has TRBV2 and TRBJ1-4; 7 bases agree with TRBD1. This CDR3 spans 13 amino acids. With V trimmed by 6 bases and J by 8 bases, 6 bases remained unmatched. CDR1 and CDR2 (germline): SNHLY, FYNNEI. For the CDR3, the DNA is TGTGCCAGCAGAGGGGGCGAAGGGGAAAAACTGTTTTTT. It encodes CASRGGEGEKLFF.

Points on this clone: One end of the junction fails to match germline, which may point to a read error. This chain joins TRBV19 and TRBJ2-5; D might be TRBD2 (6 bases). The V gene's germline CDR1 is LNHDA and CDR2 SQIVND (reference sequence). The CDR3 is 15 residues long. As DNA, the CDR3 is TGTGCCAGTAGTTCCGTGGGGGGTGGCCAAGAGGCCCAGTACTTC. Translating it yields CASSSVGGGQEAQYF.